These T cell receptor beta chains were read from a single sample in a study of blood T cell repertoires in COVID-19. The assay was immunoSEQ multiplex PCR, and TCRdb's table has in-frame clones only and misses some. The data show some 82,000 clones, roughly 79% seen once. The source material was peripheral blood. Receptor source: a man aged 80 or over with acute or convalescent COVID-19. The CDR3 runs from the conserved cysteine through the conserved F or W. Each record gives: clone size, D gene, V gene, J gene, CDR3 DNA, CDR3 protein. The D gene is left open where the match is weak. For some rows the clone size is stated as once, few or many, or as a class when expanded; others skip it.

>.|.|TRBV9|TRBJ1-1
TGTGCCAGCAGCGCGACAGGATTGAACACTGAAGCTTTCTTT
CASSATGLNTEAFF
>once|.|TRBV6-5|TRBJ1-6
TGTGCCAGCACCCTTACCACAGGGAGGGGTTCACCCCTCCACTTT
CASTLTTGRGSPLHF
>.|TRBD1|TRBV6-1|TRBJ2-7
TGTGCCAGCAGTGAAGAAGGGACAGGGGGCTACGAGCAGTACTTC
CASSEEGTGGYEQYF
>.|.|TRBV20-1|TRBJ2-7
TGCAGTGCTAGTATTCTGCCGAGCGGGTCCTACGAGCAGTACTTC
CSASILPSGSYEQYF
>.|TRBD1|TRBV18|TRBJ1-3
TGTGCCAGCTCAAGGGGACAGGGCTCTGGAAACACCATATATTTT
CASSRGQGSGNTIYF
>.|.|TRBV30|TRBJ1-3
TGTGCCTGGAGTCGGACAGCCAGAGGAAACACCATATATTTT
CAWSRTARGNTIYF
>.|.|TRBV3-1/TRBV3-2|TRBJ1-2
TGTGCCAGCAGCCAAGATTCGGGGACGGGGGGATTATATGGCTACACCTTC
CASSQDSGTGGLYGYTF
>.|.|TRBV2|TRBJ2-3
TGTGCCAGCAGGGGGGGGGCACAGGGTGGAGATACGCAGTATTTT
CASRGGAQGGDTQYF
>.|TRBD1|TRBV5-1|TRBJ1-1
TGCGCCAGCAGCAGGGGACAGGGAGGGACTGAAGCTTTCTTT
CASSRGQGGTEAFF
>.|.|TRBV30|TRBJ1-2
TGTGCCTGGGCTTTAACAGCTAACTATGGCTACACCTTC
CAWALTANYGYTF
>.|TRBD1|TRBV28|TRBJ1-1
TGTGCCAGCAGTCCCCTCGGACAGGGGGACACTGAAGCTTTCTTT
CASSPLGQGDTEAFF
>.|TRBD2|TRBV4-2|TRBJ2-1
TGTGCCAGCAGCCCAGTAGGAGCGGGAGGGAGGAATGAGCAGTTCTTC
CASSPVGAGGRNEQFF
>.|.|TRBV3-1/TRBV3-2|TRBJ1-6
TGTGCCAGCAGCCAAGTAACTACGAGGGATTCACCCCTCCACTTT
CASSQVTTRDSPLHF
>once|TRBD2|TRBV11-1|TRBJ2-2
TGTGCCAGCAGCTTAGGGCTAGCGGGCCTCGAGGGTGAGCTGTTTTTT
CASSLGLAGLEGELFF
>.|.|TRBV5-1|TRBJ2-3
TGCGCCAGCAGCTTGCTTGGGACTTGGGACAGCACAGATACGCAGTATTTT
CASSLLGTWDSTDTQYF
>.|TRBD2|TRBV11-3|TRBJ2-1
TGTGCCAGCAGCTCCCTCGGGACTAGCGGCTACAATGAGCAGTTCTTC
CASSSLGTSGYNEQFF
>few|TRBD2|TRBV2|TRBJ2-4
TGTGCCACCATGGGGGGACTAGCGAACATTCAGTACTTC
CATMGGLANIQYF
>.|TRBD2|TRBV10-3|TRBJ2-1
TGTGCCATCAGTGAACCGGCGGGAGTATATGAGCAGTTCTTC
CAISEPAGVYEQFF
>.|.|TRBV27|TRBJ2-1
TGTGCCAGCAGCCTAGGGACAGCGGGTCTCAATGAGCAGTTCTTC
CASSLGTAGLNEQFF
>.|.|TRBV6-6|TRBJ2-3
TGTGCCAGCAGATCGGACGGGAAGAGCACAGATACGCAGTATTTT
CASRSDGKSTDTQYF
>few|TRBD1|TRBV29-1|TRBJ1-2
TGCAGCGTTGCGGGGACCGGGACAGGGGTCCTCGGCTACACCTTC
CSVAGTGTGVLGYTF
>.|.|TRBV12-3/TRBV12-4|TRBJ2-2
TGTGCCAGCAGTGGGACTAACACCGGGGAGCTGTTTTTT
CASSGTNTGELFF
>.|TRBD1|TRBV5-8|TRBJ2-1
TGTGCCAGCAGCGCACTCCTGGGACAGGGGAGTGAGCAGTTCTTC
CASSALLGQGSEQFF
>.|.|TRBV3-1/TRBV3-2|TRBJ2-4
TGTGCCAGCAGCCTTTTTACATTAGCCAAAAACATTCAGTACTTC
CASSLFTLAKNIQYF
>.|TRBD2|TRBV2|TRBJ2-5
TGTGCCACCTCACTAGCGTTTGGCGGAGAGACCCAGTACTTC
CATSLAFGGETQYF
>.|TRBD1|TRBV7-3|TRBJ1-1
TGTGCCAGCGCAATAGAGGGGACAGGGAGGGTCACTGAAGCTTTCTTT
CASAIEGTGRVTEAFF
>.|.|TRBV7-9|TRBJ2-1
TGTGCCAGCAGCTTAACACGACTGAGCTCCTACAATGAGCAGTTCTTC
CASSLTRLSSYNEQFF
>once|.|TRBV12-3/TRBV12-4|TRBJ1-5
TGTGCCAGCAGTTTGTCCCGGGTGACCCAGCATTTT
CASSLSRVTQHF
>.|.|TRBV27|TRBJ2-7
TGTGCCAGCAGAACAGGGCGGTACGAGCAGTACTTC
CASRTGRYEQYF
>.|.|TRBV28|TRBJ1-1
TGTGCCAGCAGTTTACCCGGGGTAAGGAACACTGAAGCTTTCTTT
CASSLPGVRNTEAFF
>.|.|TRBV6-2/TRBV6-3|TRBJ1-1
TGTGCCAGCAGTCCACAGGGTCGGGCGAACACTGAAGCTTTCTTT
CASSPQGRANTEAFF
>.|.|TRBV2|TRBJ1-5
TGTGCCAGCTGCCTGGGAGGGACGGAGCCCCAGCATTTT
CASCLGGTEPQHF
>.|.|TRBV3-1/TRBV3-2|TRBJ2-1
TGTGCCAGCAGCCAAACCGCAGGGACCTACAATGAGCAGTTCTTC
CASSQTAGTYNEQFF
>.|TRBD2|TRBV4-2|TRBJ2-2
TGTGCCAGCAGCCAGACGCGGGAGGTCACCGGGGAGCTGTTTTTT
CASSQTREVTGELFF
>.|.|TRBV4-2|TRBJ1-4
TGTGCCAGCAGCCAAGATCTTTTACCCGTCGGCGGTGAAAAACTGTTTTTT
CASSQDLLPVGGEKLFF
>.|.|TRBV11-2|TRBJ1-6
TGTGCCAGCAGCTTTGAGACAGACAATTCACCCCTCCACTTT
CASSFETDNSPLHF
>.|TRBD2|TRBV10-2|TRBJ2-1
TGCGCCAGCAGTGAAGCGGGGGAGCAGTTCTTC
CASSEAGEQFF
>.|TRBD2|TRBV3-1/TRBV3-2|TRBJ2-2
TGTGCCAGCAGCCGGTGGACTAGCGGACGCACCGGGGAGCTGTTTTTT
CASSRWTSGRTGELFF
>.|.|TRBV28|TRBJ1-2
TGTGCCAGCACCCGACTGATTTCGGGGGGCTACACCTTC
CASTRLISGGYTF
>.|.|TRBV7-3|TRBJ2-1
TGTGCCAGCAGCTCCCAGGACACTTACAATGAGCAGTTCTTC
CASSSQDTYNEQFF
>.|TRBD2|TRBV2|TRBJ2-1
TGTGCCAGCAGCCTCCCGGGACTAGCGGTCTACAATGAGCAGTTCTTC
CASSLPGLAVYNEQFF
>.|.|TRBV7-2|TRBJ2-3
TGTGCCAGCAGCGGCAGGTTCCGCACAGATACGCAGTATTTT
CASSGRFRTDTQYF
>few|TRBD2|TRBV18|TRBJ2-7
TGTGCCAGCTCACCGACTAGCGGGAGGGGCGAGCAGTACTTC
CASSPTSGRGEQYF
>.|.|TRBV7-2|TRBJ1-2
TGTGCCAGCAGCCCGAGGGGAGGCTCTTATAACTATGGCTACACCTTC
CASSPRGGSYNYGYTF
>.|TRBD1|TRBV25-1|TRBJ2-3
TGTGCCAGCAGTGATCCGGGGACAGGGGGAGATACGCAGTATTTT
CASSDPGTGGDTQYF
>.|.|TRBV27|TRBJ1-5
TGTGCCAGCAGTTTCTCCGGGCAGGGCCTGGGTCAGCCCCAGCATTTT
CASSFSGQGLGQPQHF
>once|.|TRBV28|TRBJ2-1
TGTGCCAGCACTATTCTCGGGGAGAGCTCCTACAATGAGCAGTTCTTC
CASTILGESSYNEQFF